Shown below are 10 T cell receptor beta chains from a single sample sequenced in a study of T cells after posttransplantation cyclophosphamide. Busulfan-fludarabine conditioning, marrow transplant, and cyclophosphamide on days +3 and +4 were administered. The data were produced by immunoSEQ multiplex PCR, yet TCRdb's version contains in-frame clones alone and is incomplete. This table holds some 7,000 clones, about 90% found once. Source: PBMCs, taken 1404 days after allogeneic stem cell transplant with posttransplant cyclophosphamide. The receptor source for this set is a female patient aged 45-65 years who received an allogeneic stem cell transplant from a related donor, was CMV-positive, and had no GVHD. Some T cells could come from the graft donor.

The gene calls are TRBV28 and TRBJ2-3; 12 bases match TRBD2. Germline-derived CDR1 and CDR2 are MDHEN and SYDVKM. This CDR3 comprises 14 residues. V trimming: 9 bases; J trimming: 3 bases; junction bases outside the gene matches: 4. The CDR3 sequence is CASLAGGWTDTQYF. The CDR3 DNA reads TGTGCCAGTCTAGCGGGAGGGTGGACAGATACGCAGTATTTT.

The chain has TRBV29-1 and TRBJ2-5, with TRBD2 identical over 13 bases. Germline V gene data show CDR1 as SQVTM and CDR2 as ANQGSEA. This CDR3 spans 16 amino acids. Trimming took 5 bases from V and 1 from J; bases not matched to a gene: 7. The DNA of the CDR3 is TGCAGCGTTATTTGGGGACTAGCGGGAACCCAAGAGACCCAGTACTTC. It specifies CSVIWGLAGTQETQYF.

This clone appeared a single time. The chain has TRBV6-5 and TRBJ1-5, with a tentative D call TRBD1 (5 bases). The CDR3 consists of 15 residues. Germline V gene sequence: CDR1 MNHEY, CDR2 SVGAGI. V dropped 1 base and J dropped 6 bases, with 13 bases sitting between them. CDR3 residues: CASSYLGSRGQPQHF. For the CDR3, the DNA is TGTGCCAGCAGTTACTTGGGTAGTAGGGGTCAGCCCCAGCATTTT.

This chain joins TRBV28 and TRBJ2-3; TRBD2 matches 8 bases. The V gene end was trimmed by 2 bases and the J gene end by 13 bases; junction bases not matched to a gene: 20. This CDR3 is built from 17 residues. Germline loops: CDR1 MDHEN, CDR2 SYDVKM. For the CDR3, the DNA is TGTGCCAGCAGTTTAGTCGGATTGGGGCGGGAGGCCTCCTCGAAGTATTTT. Encoded protein: CASSLVGLGREASSKYF.

V and J are TRBV7-9 and TRBJ1-1; 11 bases agree with TRBD1. Per germline, CDR1 SEHNR and CDR2 FQNEAQ (reference sequence). The CDR3 consists of 14 residues. After removal of 5 bases from V and 6 bases from J, the junction contained 5 bases not matched to a gene. The CDR3 here is CASSLDRGLPEAFF. CDR3 DNA: TGTGCCAGCAGCCTGGACAGGGGGCTGCCTGAAGCTTTCTTT.

The CDR3, as DNA: TGTGCCAGCAGCGCGGGGGGAATCACGTACAATGAGCAGTTCTTC. Its translation is CASSAGGITYNEQFF. This chain joins TRBV9 and TRBJ2-1; TRBD2 matches at 7 bases. Germline CDR1 reads SGDLS; CDR2 reads YYNGEE. This CDR3 region has 15 residues. V was clipped by 3 bases and J by 4 bases; unmatched bases: 7.

The rearrangement joins TRBV30 to TRBJ2-2; D remains ambiguous. Between the trimmed V and J ends, which lost 5 bases and 6 bases, there was a span of 13 bases. Germline CDR1 reads GTSNPN; CDR2 reads SVGIG (reference sequence). This CDR3 is 13 amino acids long. CDR3 coding DNA: TGTGCCTGGGAACCAGTCCCCGCCGGGGAGCTGTTTTTT. The encoded protein is CAWEPVPAGELFF.

The chain carries TRBV7-8 and TRBJ2-3; D remains unclear. This CDR3 region has 13 residues. Germline V CDR1 and CDR2: SGHVS, FQNEAQ. Trimming left V 0 bases short and J 2 bases short, with 3 bases between. The CDR3 here is CASSLAATDTQYF. The DNA of the CDR3 is TGTGCCAGCAGCTTAGCGGCCACAGATACGCAGTATTTT. Full variable domain (remainder filled in from reference TRBV7-8 and TRBJ2-3): GAGVSQSPRYKVAKRGQDVALRCDPISGHVSLFWYQQALGQGPEFLTYFQNEAQLDKSGLPSDRFFAERPEGSVSTLKIQRTQQEDSAVYLCASSLAATDTQYFGPGTRLTVL.

The chain combines TRBV5-1 with TRBJ2-7; 8 bases map to TRBD2. CDR3 size: 16 residues. Germline lookup yields CDR1 SGHRS and CDR2 YFSETQ. V dropped 2 bases and J dropped 0; count of bases not matched to a gene: 7. The CDR3 DNA reads TGCGCCAGCAGCTTAAGGCTAGCGGGCCCCTCCTACGAGCAGTACTTC. Encoded protein: CASSLRLAGPSYEQYF.

This chain connects TRBV6-4 to TRBJ1-1; no clear D. Germline V lookup: CDR1 MRHNA, CDR2 SNTAGT. The germline V and J ends were trimmed by 3 bases and 1 base, with 12 bases remaining between them. The CDR3 runs to 15 residues. CDR3 in amino acids: CASSETPQQNTEAFF. For the CDR3, the DNA is TGTGCCAGCAGTGAGACCCCACAGCAGAACACTGAAGCTTTCTTT.